The rows below give T cell receptor beta chains drawn from one sample of a study of T cells in Graves' hyperthyroidism and ophthalmopathy. TCRdb re-called the multiplex PCR reads through MiXCR, storing one row per CDR3 protein. The sample has nearly 600,000 distinct CDR3 sequences, approximately 15% seen once. Sequencing used blood. The receptors stem from a woman aged 18-29 years with Graves' ophthalmopathy. CDR3s include the opening cysteine and the closing phenylalanine or tryptophan. A D gene is named only where the DNA matches it firmly. Clone sizes are given selectively: once, few, many, or a class where the clone is expanded.

j_call: TRBJ2-1
clone_size: many
d_call: NA
v_call: TRBV29-1
cdr3_aa: CSSLLAERKSSYNEQFF
cdr3_nt: TGCAGCTCCCTACTGGCGGAACGAAAAAGCTCCTACAATGAGCAGTTCTTC

j_call: TRBJ2-2
clone_size: few
d_call: TRBD2
v_call: TRBV20-1
cdr3_aa: CSAPAIAGAGELFF
cdr3_nt: TGCAGTGCCCCCGCTATAGCGGGAGCCGGGGAGCTGTTTTTT

j_call: TRBJ1-1
clone_size: NA
d_call: TRBD1
v_call: TRBV7-2
cdr3_aa: CASSRDRHYEAFF
cdr3_nt: TGTGCCAGCAGCCGGGACAGACACTATGAAGCTTTCTTT

j_call: TRBJ1-5
clone_size: many
d_call: TRBD1
v_call: TRBV6-5
cdr3_aa: CASSYRQGASSNQPQHF
cdr3_nt: TGTGCCAGCAGTTACAGGCAGGGGGCAAGTAGCAATCAGCCCCAGCATTTT

j_call: TRBJ1-2
clone_size: few
d_call: TRBD1
v_call: TRBV19
cdr3_aa: CASTTTPDRDRGKGGYTF
cdr3_nt: TGTGCCAGTACCACGACCCCCGATAGGGACAGGGGAAAGGGTGGCTACACCTTC

j_call: TRBJ2-2
clone_size: few
d_call: TRBD1
v_call: TRBV19
cdr3_aa: CASRATGATGELFF
cdr3_nt: TGTGCCAGTAGGGCGACAGGGGCGACCGGGGAGCTGTTTTTT

j_call: TRBJ1-1
clone_size: many
d_call: NA
v_call: TRBV6-2/TRBV6-3
cdr3_aa: CASSYNYRSTLQAFF
cdr3_nt: TGTGCCAGCAGTTACAATTACAGGTCAACACTTCAAGCTTTCTTT

j_call: TRBJ1-2
clone_size: many
d_call: TRBD1
v_call: TRBV28
cdr3_aa: CASSTNTGTGTGYTF
cdr3_nt: TGTGCCAGCAGTACTAACACCGGGACAGGGACCGGCTACACCTTC

j_call: TRBJ2-7
clone_size: NA
d_call: NA
v_call: TRBV19
cdr3_aa: CASGSQGYDEQYF
cdr3_nt: TGTGCCAGTGGTTCTCAGGGGTACGACGAGCAGTACTTC

j_call: TRBJ2-3
clone_size: many
d_call: NA
v_call: TRBV2
cdr3_aa: CASSEGWWGDSTDTQYF
cdr3_nt: TGTGCCAGCAGTGAAGGGTGGTGGGGAGACTCCACAGATACGCAGTATTTT

j_call: TRBJ1-5
clone_size: NA
d_call: TRBD1
v_call: TRBV29-1
cdr3_aa: CSVLQGNSNQPQHF
cdr3_nt: TGCAGCGTACTACAGGGGAATAGCAATCAGCCCCAGCATTTT

j_call: TRBJ2-7
clone_size: few
d_call: TRBD1
v_call: TRBV19
cdr3_aa: CASSKLGQGVPYEQYF
cdr3_nt: TGTGCCAGTAGTAAGCTCGGACAGGGGGTTCCCTACGAGCAGTACTTC

j_call: TRBJ1-5
clone_size: many
d_call: TRBD1
v_call: TRBV12-3/TRBV12-4
cdr3_aa: CASSSRDRRNQPQHF
cdr3_nt: TGTGCCAGCAGTTCCCGGGACAGGCGGAATCAGCCCCAGCATTTT

j_call: TRBJ1-4
clone_size: many
d_call: NA
v_call: TRBV20-1
cdr3_aa: CSARPLGGTTNEKLFF
cdr3_nt: TGCAGTGCTAGACCGTTAGGGGGAACAACTAATGAAAAACTGTTTTTT

j_call: TRBJ2-7
clone_size: many
d_call: TRBD2
v_call: TRBV2
cdr3_aa: CASSEGPPGLAGGREQYF
cdr3_nt: TGTGCCAGCAGTGAAGGACCCCCGGGACTAGCGGGAGGAAGGGAGCAGTACTTC

j_call: TRBJ1-4
clone_size: many
d_call: NA
v_call: TRBV28
cdr3_aa: CASSFVGTGEKLFF
cdr3_nt: TGTGCCAGCAGTTTCGTGGGGACCGGGGAAAAACTGTTTTTT